These 16 T cell receptor beta chains came from one sample sequenced in a study of blood T cell repertoires in COVID-19. Libraries were prepared by immunoSEQ multiplex PCR; TCRdb keeps only in-frame clonotypes and omits some of them. The sample lists about 380,000 clones; 85% were seen once. The sample was peripheral blood. The receptors derive from a woman under 30 with acute or convalescent COVID-19.

The chain is built from TRBV2 and TRBJ1-2; D is undetermined. CDR3 length: 13 residues. In germline, CDR1 is SNHLY, CDR2 FYNNEI. Trimming removed 1 base at V and 4 bases at J, with 7 bases between. CDR3 region: CASSEEQTYGYTF. For the CDR3, the DNA is TGTGCCAGCAGTGAAGAACAGACCTATGGCTACACCTTC.

The V gene is TRBV4-1, the J gene TRBJ1-5; TRBD1 agrees at 7 bases. The trim removed 3 bases at V and 0 bases at J, leaving 2 bases unmatched. The CDR3 consists of 15 residues. Germline-derived CDR1 and CDR2 are MGHRA and YSYEKL. This CDR3 is CASSHDRVSNQPQHF. DNA of the CDR3: TGCGCCAGCAGCCATGACAGGGTTAGCAATCAGCCCCAGCATTTT.

CDR3 sequence reads: CASSPTPETEAFF. In nucleotides, the CDR3 is TGTGCCAGCAGCCCGACTCCGGAGACTGAAGCTTTCTTT. The V call is TRBV3-1 (or the pseudogene TRBV3-2), the J call TRBJ1-1; D not certain. This CDR3 is 13 amino acids long. V lost 4 bases and J 5 bases, leaving 11 bases between the germline ends. From germline, CDR1 is LGHDT and CDR2 YNNKEL (reference sequence).

The CDR3 region is CASRRGGADEQFF. In nucleotides, the CDR3 is TGTGCCAGCAGACGCGGGGGGGCCGATGAGCAGTTCTTC. The rearrangement joins TRBV7-2 to TRBJ2-1, with 9 nucleotides matching TRBD2. This CDR3 is built from 13 residues. Germline lookup yields CDR1 SGHTA and CDR2 FQGNSA. V was clipped by 6 bases and J by 8 bases; unmatched bases: 5.

This clone came up once. This chain uses TRBV7-8 with TRBJ1-5, with 7 bases fitting TRBD1. Germline V gives CDR1 SGHVS, CDR2 FQNEAQ. The CDR3 loop spans 18 amino acids. Trimming cost V 3 bases and J 3 bases; bases outside gene matches: 14. The CDR3 here is CASSLSRTGAPVNQPQHF. CDR3 coding DNA: TGTGCCAGCAGCTTGTCCCGTACAGGGGCCCCCGTCAATCAGCCCCAGCATTTT.

The chain has TRBV7-9 and TRBJ2-7, with D tentatively TRBD2 (6 bases). The CDR3 has 12 residues. Germline-derived CDR1 and CDR2 are SEHNR and FQNEAQ (reference sequence). Trimming cost V 5 bases and J 3 bases, with 8 bases left between them. CDR3 nucleotides: TGTGCCAGCAGCGACGGGAGCTACGAGCAGTACTTC. This translates into CASSDGSYEQYF.

The chain uses TRBV29-1 and TRBJ1-5, with unresolved D. The CDR3 has 14 residues. The V end was cut by 6 bases, the J end by 0 bases, with 12 bases between. The germline CDR1 and CDR2 sequences are SQVTM and ANQGSEA. The CDR3, as DNA: TGCAGCGTGAGAGAAACTATTAGCAATCAGCCCCAGCATTTT. Protein: CSVRETISNQPQHF.

The V and J genes are TRBV6-5 and TRBJ2-5; 8 bases agree with TRBD2. CDR1 is MNHEY and CDR2 is SVGAGI in the germline V gene. J was trimmed by 5 bases and V by 4 bases; bases with no gene match: 6. CDR3 length: 14 amino acids. The CDR3 DNA reads as TGTGCCAGCAGTTCCGGGACTAGTCGCGAGACCCAGTACTTC. It specifies CASSSGTSRETQYF.

The rearrangement joins TRBV28 to TRBJ1-4, with a weak D call TRBD1 (6 bases). In germline, CDR1 is MDHEN, CDR2 SYDVKM. V lost 3 bases and J 8 bases, leaving 13 bases between the germline ends. The CDR3 length is 14 residues. The CDR3, as DNA: TGTGCCAGCAGTTTCAGAGGGGGTCAAGAAAAACTGTTTTTT. It translates to CASSFRGGQEKLFF.

The chain is built from TRBV21-1 and TRBJ1-1. TRBV21-1 is a recognized pseudogene. The CDR3 runs to 15 residues. Written as DNA, the CDR3 is TGTGCCAGCAGCAAAGATCTACTGTTGAACACTGAAGCTTTCTTT. Its protein product is CASSKDLLLNTEAFF.

J is TRBJ1-2 and V is TRBV25-1; TRBD1 might be the D (5 bases). The germline gives CDR1 MGHDK, CDR2 SYGVNS. This CDR3 comprises 15 residues. Trimming shortened V by 3 bases and J by 3 bases, and 14 bases separated the two germline ends. The CDR3 reads CASSDSRVWDYGYTF. In nucleotides, the CDR3 is TGTGCCAGCAGTGACTCCAGGGTTTGGGACTATGGCTACACCTTC.

The chain uses TRBV2 and TRBJ1-2, with D possibly matching TRBD1 (5 bases). V was cut by 5 bases and J by 7 bases, with 17 bases left in between. The V gene's germline CDR1 is SNHLY and CDR2 FYNNEI. The CDR3 covers 14 residues. The CDR3 DNA reads TGTGCCAGCAGTTCCGAGAACCCCAGGGCTGGCTACACCTTC. This codes for CASSSENPRAGYTF.

V and J are TRBV7-2 and TRBJ1-3; 8 nucleotides agree with TRBD1. CDR3 length: 14 amino acids. Losses at the gene ends were 5 bases for V and 2 bases for J; bases not matched to a gene: 2. CDR1 is SGHTA, CDR2 FQGNSA, per germline. The CDR3 DNA is TGTGCCAGCAGCAGGACAGGGCCTGGAAACACCATATATTTT. It codes for CASSRTGPGNTIYF.

The chain uses TRBV7-9 and TRBJ2-2, with 9 bases fitting TRBD1. Germline CDR1 and CDR2: SEHNR and FQNEAQ (reference sequence). Losses at the gene ends were 5 bases for V and 0 bases for J; bases not matched to a gene: 10. CDR3 length: 18 residues. CDR3 sequence: CASSRPTGGATNTGELFF. In DNA form, the CDR3 reads TGTGCCAGCAGCCGACCGACAGGGGGAGCTACGAACACCGGGGAGCTGTTTTTT.

The J gene is TRBJ1-2, the V gene TRBV4-1; D is undetermined. The CDR3 is made up of 13 amino acids. The V gene's germline CDR1 is MGHRA and CDR2 YSYEKL. Trimming cost V 0 bases and J 8 bases, with 10 bases left between them. The CDR3, as DNA: TGCGCCAGCAGCCAAGATAGGGAGTTAGGCTACACCTTC. Translation: CASSQDRELGYTF.

This chain uses TRBV6-5 with TRBJ1-2; 9 nucleotides align to TRBD1. V gave up 6 bases and J gave up 4 bases; unmatched junction bases: 9. The germline gives CDR1 MNHEY, CDR2 SVGAGI. The CDR3 runs to 15 residues. Here the CDR3 reads CASRRDRDRAYGYTF. CDR3 DNA sequence: TGTGCCAGCAGAAGGGACAGGGACAGGGCCTATGGCTACACCTTC.